The TCR beta chain described here comes from a study of T cells in Graves' hyperthyroidism and ophthalmopathy. The CDR3 loop spans 14 amino acids. From germline, CDR1 is SGDLS and CDR2 YYNGEE. Trimming pared 4 bases from V and 2 bases from J, leaving 11 bases between. Each diagnosis drew on symptoms, thyroxine, TRAb, thyroid ultrasound and orbital computed tomography findings. Template material for amplifying TCR beta CDR3 regions consisted of RNA transcripts. The HTBI primer set served for first-round RT-PCR of the TCR CDR3. TCRdb re-called the multiplex PCR reads through MiXCR, storing one row per CDR3 protein. Of approximately 490,000 distinct CDR3 sequences in the sample, less than 25% are singletons; the top ten hold under 55%.

The chain carries TRBV9 and TRBJ2-3, with a weak D call TRBD1 (5 bases). Specimen: blood. This receptor was taken from a woman aged 70-85 years with Graves' ophthalmopathy. The CDR3 region is CASSTRQITDTQYF. The CDR3 coding sequence is TGTGCCAGCAGCACACGACAGATCACAGATACGCAGTATTTT.